These 25 T cell receptor beta chains share one sample of origin, sequenced in a study of blood T cells in healthy people across ages. PCR was performed a second time for about 7 to 11 cycles using a sample-barcoded 5' primer and a J-beta primer mix. TCRdb re-analysed the 5' RACE reads in MiXCR, keeping a single row per CDR3 protein. This repertoire shows 900,000 to 950,000 distinct CDR3 sequences, 29% found once; its top ten account for about 9.4%. These data were likewise used in another study, on T cells of mothers and their children.

Source material: blood. The receptors originated from a woman between 40 and 50 years old in good health.

This clonotype was found a few times. The J gene is TRBJ2-1, the V gene TRBV6-1; D is ambiguous. This CDR3 contains 14 residues. V lost 4 bases to trimming and J lost 4 bases, with 11 bases between them. The germline V gene has CDR1 MNHNS and CDR2 SASEGT. In DNA, the CDR3 is TGTGCCAGCAGTGGAACAGTCCCTTACAATGAGCAGTTCTTC. Its protein is CASSGTVPYNEQFF.

This chain uses TRBV13 with TRBJ1-1; 7 nucleotides line up with TRBD1. The CDR3 covers 15 residues. V gave up 2 bases and J gave up 5 bases; unmatched junction bases: 8. Germline assignment: CDR1 PRHDT and CDR2 FYEKMQ (reference sequence). Here the CDR3 reads CASSLQTGMGTEAFF. CDR3 DNA: TGTGCCAGCAGCTTACAGACAGGGATGGGAACTGAAGCTTTCTTT.

The chain has TRBV3-1 and TRBJ2-6, with D unresolved. With 4 bases removed from V and 0 bases from J, the gap between germline ends came to 19 bases. Germline CDR1 and CDR2: LGHDT and YNNKEL (reference sequence). The CDR3 is 19 amino acids. As DNA, the CDR3 is TGTGCCAGCAGCCGTTACAATTTCGGACGAATCTCTGGGGCCAACGTCCTGACTTTC. Its translation: CASSRYNFGRISGANVLTF.

The V call is TRBV6-5, the J call TRBJ2-5, with D possibly matching TRBD2 (7 bases). Germline V CDR1 and CDR2: MNHEY, SVGAGI. The CDR3 is made up of 13 amino acids. The V end lost 5 bases, the J end lost 5 bases, and 12 bases lay between the germline ends. The CDR3 nucleotides read TGTGCCAGCAGTGGCGGGGGCTGGGAGACCCAGTACTTC. Its protein is CASSGGGWETQYF.

This clonotype has ten or more counts. V usage is TRBV5-1 and J usage is TRBJ2-7; TRBD2 agrees at 7 bases. The CDR3 runs 15 residues. Per germline, CDR1 SGHRS and CDR2 YFSETQ. With V trimmed by 4 bases and J by 4 bases, 11 bases remained unmatched. The CDR3 protein is CASSGGGSVRYEQYF. CDR3 nucleotide sequence: TGCGCCAGCAGCGGCGGGGGATCGGTTAGGTACGAGCAGTACTTC.

V is TRBV24-1 and J is TRBJ2-2; D is possibly TRBD1 or TRBD2 (5 bases each). V lost 9 bases to trimming and J lost 4 bases, with 11 bases between them. This CDR3 spans 13 amino acids. The germline V gene encodes CDR1 KGHDR and CDR2 SFDVKD. In nucleotides, the CDR3 is TGTGCCACCGTGGGGGAGCCCACCGGGGAGCTGTTTTTT. Residues: CATVGEPTGELFF.

In its sample, this clonotype was seen a few times. This chain uses TRBV20-1 with TRBJ1-1; D unresolved. The CDR3 is made up of 14 amino acids. Germline loops: CDR1 DFQATT, CDR2 SNEGSKA (reference sequence). V lost 6 bases to trimming and J lost 8 bases, with 22 bases between them. CDR3 DNA: TGCAGTGCGCGATCGACGGGTTGGGCAGGAGAAGCTTTCTTT. Encoded protein: CSARSTGWAGEAFF.

With regard to this clonotype: With a much larger clone just one base away, this may be a read error. V usage is TRBV29-1 and J usage is TRBJ1-2, with 7 bases aligning to TRBD1. The CDR3 extends over 13 amino acids. After removal of 2 bases from V and 6 bases from J, the junction contained 6 bases not matched to a gene. Per germline, CDR1 SQVTM and CDR2 ANQGSEA. DNA for the CDR3: TGCAGCGTTGAAAGGGGGCAGGGAAATGGCTACACCTTC. Translation gives CSVERGQGNGYTF.

This clonotype has a handful of counts. The chain employs TRBV7-3 and TRBJ2-1; 12 bases align to TRBD2. This CDR3 has 16 residues. Germline trimming cut 1 base from V and 9 bases from J; bases unmatched to any gene: 7. The germline CDR1 and CDR2 sequences are SGHTA and FQGTGA. Written as DNA, the CDR3 is TGTGCCAGCAGCTTAAGCCTAGCGGGGGGGGGAGGTGAGCAGTTCTTC. Translation: CASSLSLAGGGGEQFF.

The V gene is TRBV27, the J gene TRBJ2-1; TRBD2 agrees at 8 bases. The length of the CDR3 is 15 residues. Unmatched junction bases numbered 11, after V lost 7 bases and J lost 6 bases. Germline values: CDR1 MNHEY, CDR2 SMNVEV (reference sequence). This CDR3 reads CASTFTGGAGNEQFF. The CDR3 region has the DNA TGTGCCAGCACCTTCACCGGGGGGGCCGGCAATGAGCAGTTCTTC.

The chain combines TRBV3-1 with TRBJ2-3, with 16 positions matching TRBD2. Germline-derived CDR1 and CDR2 are LGHDT and YNNKEL (reference sequence). The CDR3 covers 14 residues. The V gene end was trimmed by 8 bases and the J gene end by 5 bases; junction bases not matched to a gene: 1. Here the CDR3 DNA reads TGTGCCAGCGGGACTAGCGGGGGGGTAGATACGCAGTATTTT. It translates to CASGTSGGVDTQYF.

This clonotype was observed many times. The chain carries TRBV27 and TRBJ1-2; D perhaps matches TRBD1 (5 bases). V was clipped by 10 bases and J by 1 base, with 10 bases between them. In germline, CDR1 is MNHEY, CDR2 SMNVEV (reference sequence). The CDR3 has 12 residues. CDR3 residues: CATRQSNYGYTF. The CDR3 DNA reads as TGTGCCACCCGACAGAGTAACTATGGCTACACCTTC.

This chain connects TRBV9 to TRBJ1-1, with a weak D call TRBD1 (6 bases). The CDR3 runs 12 residues. Trimming stripped 3 bases from V and 7 bases from J, with 10 bases between. CDR1 and CDR2 from the germline V gene are SGDLS and YYNGEE. The CDR3 sequence: CASSATGNEAFF. CDR3 sequence (DNA): TGTGCCAGCAGCGCCACAGGGAATGAAGCTTTCTTT.

Only a few counts were recorded for this clonotype. V usage is TRBV5-4 and J usage is TRBJ1-2, with TRBD1 matching over 7 bases. Per the germline V gene, CDR1 is SGHNT and CDR2 is YYREEE (reference sequence). The CDR3 covers 15 residues. V lost 7 bases to trimming and J lost 0 bases; unmatched junction nucleotides: 9. CDR3 nucleotide sequence: TGTGCCAGCGGGGAGGGGGCGCAAGCTAACTATGGCTACACCTTC. It encodes CASGEGAQANYGYTF.

The chain uses TRBV20-1 and TRBJ1-1; D is uncertain. The ends were cut back, 3 bases at V and 2 bases at J, with 22 bases in the middle. The CDR3 extends over 17 amino acids. Germline assignment: CDR1 DFQATT and CDR2 SNEGSKA (reference sequence). CDR3 nucleotide sequence: TGCAGTGCTAGGTCCCTCTGGACGCAGCCCACAAACACTGAAGCTTTCTTT. Amino acids: CSARSLWTQPTNTEAFF.

This clonotype was counted at least ten times. The V call is TRBV7-3, the J call TRBJ2-3, with D hard to call. V was cut by 8 bases and J by 2 bases, with 11 bases left in between. There are 13 residues in the CDR3. Germline V lookup: CDR1 SGHTA, CDR2 FQGTGA. The CDR3 DNA follows: TGTGCCAGCGGGTCAGGCGCCACAGATACGCAGTATTTT. Amino acid sequence: CASGSGATDTQYF. Full variable domain (missing parts from reference TRBV7-3 and TRBJ2-3): GAGVSQTPSNKVTEKGKYVELRCDPISGHTALYWYRQSLGQGPEFLIYFQGTGAADDSGLPNDRFFAVRPEGSVSTLKIQRTERGDSAVYLCASGSGATDTQYFGPGTRLTVL.

The chain couples TRBV7-2 to TRBJ1-2, with no clear D. This CDR3 has 15 residues. The V gene's germline CDR1 is SGHTA and CDR2 FQGNSA. V was shortened by 4 bases and J by 6 bases, with 18 bases between the two germline ends. The CDR3, as DNA: TGTGCCAGCAGCTCCTTCGGGGTTGAAGACGATGGCTACACCTTC. It specifies CASSSFGVEDDGYTF.

In regard to this clonotype: This could be a read error, since a much larger clone is one nucleotide away. Because it lacks the conserved phenylalanine or tryptophan at the end, this CDR3 is likely a read error. CDR3 in amino acids: CASSIRGGTYEQYL. Written as DNA, the CDR3 is TGTGCCAGCAGCATTCGCGGGGGAACCTACGAGCAGTACTTA. This chain uses TRBV3-1 with TRBJ2-7, with TRBD2 matching over 7 bases. With V trimmed by 5 bases and J by 2 bases, 6 bases remained unmatched. The CDR3 is 14 amino acids. Germline CDR1 LGHDT, CDR2 YNNKEL (reference sequence).

This clonotype was observed a handful of times. This chain links TRBV21-1 with TRBJ2-5. TRBV21-1 is flagged as a pseudogene. CDR3 length equals 14 residues. The CDR3 sequence: CASSKGWGQETQYF. As DNA, the CDR3 is TGTGCCAGCAGCAAAGGTTGGGGACAAGAGACCCAGTACTTC.

The gene calls are TRBV28 and TRBJ2-5; 9 nucleotides align to TRBD1. Per germline, CDR1 MDHEN and CDR2 SYDVKM. CDR3 length: 12 residues. Unmatched junction bases numbered 4, after V lost 7 bases and J lost 7 bases. The CDR3 is CASTTGQGTQYF. CDR3 in DNA: TGTGCCAGCACTACGGGACAGGGGACCCAGTACTTC.

This chain uses TRBV4-1 with TRBJ1-2; D possibly corresponds to TRBD1 (5 bases). Trimming removed 1 base at V and 4 bases at J, with 16 bases between. This CDR3 spans 16 amino acids. The germline gives CDR1 MGHRA, CDR2 YSYEKL. The CDR3 spells CASSQGPHGGGYGYTF. The DNA for the CDR3 is TGCGCCAGCAGCCAAGGTCCCCATGGGGGTGGCTATGGCTACACCTTC.

This clonotype showed up just a few times. This chain connects TRBV29-1 to TRBJ1-1; 7 bases line up with TRBD1. CDR1 SQVTM and CDR2 ANQGSEA come from the germline V gene. V shed 6 bases, J shed 1 base, and the junction held 8 bases outside the gene matches. The CDR3 length is 14 residues. The chain's CDR3 is CSVTDRVWNTEAFF. The CDR3 DNA is TGCAGCGTCACCGACAGGGTTTGGAACACTGAAGCTTTCTTT.

The chain combines TRBV5-8 with TRBJ1-4; a possible D gene is TRBD1 (5 bases). This CDR3 has 16 residues. V lost 0 bases and J 5 bases, leaving 14 bases between the germline ends. Per the germline V gene, CDR1 is SGHTS and CDR2 is YDEGEE. The CDR3 bases are TGTGCCAGCAGCTTGGATATGCAGGGAATAAATGAAAAACTGTTTTTT. Its translation: CASSLDMQGINEKLFF. Full variable domain (outside the CDR3, taken from reference TRBV5-8 and TRBJ1-4): EAGVTQSPTHLIKTRGQQATLRCSPISGHTSVYWYQQALGLGLQFLLWYDEGEERNRGNFPPRFSGRQFPNYSSELNVNALELEDSALYLCASSLDMQGINEKLFFGSGTQLSVL.

This clonotype has just a few counts. The V gene is TRBV4-3, the J gene TRBJ1-2; D uncertain. Looked up from germline, CDR1 is LGHNA and CDR2 is YSLEER. V was trimmed by 0 bases and J by 8 bases, leaving 16 bases between them. This CDR3 is 15 amino acids long. CDR3 region: CASSQEPGPSGGYTF. The CDR3 DNA reads TGCGCCAGCAGCCAAGAGCCGGGCCCGAGCGGGGGCTACACCTTC.

In this sample, this clonotype turned up many times. The chain joins TRBV7-2 to TRBJ2-3; D is unclear. Trimming left V 3 bases short and J 1 base short, with 14 bases between. CDR3 length equals 16 residues. Germline CDR1 is SGHTA and CDR2 is FQGNSA. The CDR3 protein is CASSFGFTIRTDTQYF. The CDR3 coding sequence is TGTGCCAGCAGCTTCGGGTTTACAATTCGCACAGATACGCAGTATTTT.